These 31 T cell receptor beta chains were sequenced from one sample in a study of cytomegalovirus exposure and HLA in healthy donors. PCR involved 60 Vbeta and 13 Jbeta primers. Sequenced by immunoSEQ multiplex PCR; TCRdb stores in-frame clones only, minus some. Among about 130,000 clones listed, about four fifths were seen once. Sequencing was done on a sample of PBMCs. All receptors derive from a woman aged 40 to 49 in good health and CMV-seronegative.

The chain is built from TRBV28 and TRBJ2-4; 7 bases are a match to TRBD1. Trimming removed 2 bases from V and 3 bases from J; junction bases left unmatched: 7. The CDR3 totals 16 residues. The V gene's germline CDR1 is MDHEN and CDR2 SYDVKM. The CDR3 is CASSLIGGQGKNIQYF. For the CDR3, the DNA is TGTGCCAGCAGTTTAATAGGGGGCCAGGGCAAAAACATTCAGTACTTC.

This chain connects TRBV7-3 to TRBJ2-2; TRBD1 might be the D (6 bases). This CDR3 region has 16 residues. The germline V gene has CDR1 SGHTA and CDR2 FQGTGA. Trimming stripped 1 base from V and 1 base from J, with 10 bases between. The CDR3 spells CASSLMVRGNTGELFF. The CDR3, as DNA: TGTGCCAGCAGCTTAATGGTCAGGGGGAACACCGGGGAGCTGTTTTTT.

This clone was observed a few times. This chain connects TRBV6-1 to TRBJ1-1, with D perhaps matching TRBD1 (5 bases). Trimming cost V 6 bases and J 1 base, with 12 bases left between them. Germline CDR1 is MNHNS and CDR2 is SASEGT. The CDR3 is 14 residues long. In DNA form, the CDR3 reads TGTGCCAGCAGACAACTACAGGAGAACACTGAAGCTTTCTTT. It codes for CASRQLQENTEAFF.

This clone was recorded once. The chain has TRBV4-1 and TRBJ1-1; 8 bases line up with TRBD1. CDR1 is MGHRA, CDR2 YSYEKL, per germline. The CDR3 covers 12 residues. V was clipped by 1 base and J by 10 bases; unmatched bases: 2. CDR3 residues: CASSQGTGIAFF. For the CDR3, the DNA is TGCGCCAGCAGCCAAGGGACAGGGATAGCTTTCTTT.

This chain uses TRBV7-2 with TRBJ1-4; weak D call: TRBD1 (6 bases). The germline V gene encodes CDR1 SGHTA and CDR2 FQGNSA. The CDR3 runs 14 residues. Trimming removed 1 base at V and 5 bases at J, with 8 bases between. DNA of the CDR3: TGTGCCAGCAGCTTAGGGACAGAGAATGAAAAACTGTTTTTT. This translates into CASSLGTENEKLFF.

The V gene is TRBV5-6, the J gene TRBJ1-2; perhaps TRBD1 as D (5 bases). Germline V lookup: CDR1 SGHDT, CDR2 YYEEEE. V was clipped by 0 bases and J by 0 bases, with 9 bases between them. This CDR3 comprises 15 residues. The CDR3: CASSLADRANYGYTF. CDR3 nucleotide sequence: TGTGCCAGCAGCTTGGCCGACAGAGCTAACTATGGCTACACCTTC.

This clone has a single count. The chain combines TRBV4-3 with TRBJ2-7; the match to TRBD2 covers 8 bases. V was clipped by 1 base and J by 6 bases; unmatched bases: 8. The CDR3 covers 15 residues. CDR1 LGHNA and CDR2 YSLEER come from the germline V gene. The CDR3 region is CASSQGRTSLPEQYF. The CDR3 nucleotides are TGCGCCAGCAGCCAAGGCCGGACTAGCCTACCCGAGCAGTACTTC.

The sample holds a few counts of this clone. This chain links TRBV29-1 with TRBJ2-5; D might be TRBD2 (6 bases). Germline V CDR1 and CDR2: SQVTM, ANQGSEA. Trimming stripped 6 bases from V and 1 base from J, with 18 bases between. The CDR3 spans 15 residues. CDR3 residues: CSVLPTSPFQETQYF. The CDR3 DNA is TGCAGCGTCCTCCCCACTAGCCCCTTCCAAGAGACCCAGTACTTC.

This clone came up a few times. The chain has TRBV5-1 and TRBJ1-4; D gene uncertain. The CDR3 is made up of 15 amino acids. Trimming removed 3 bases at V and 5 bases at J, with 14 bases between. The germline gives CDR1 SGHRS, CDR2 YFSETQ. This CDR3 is CASSSSRPQNEKLFF. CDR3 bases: TGCGCCAGCAGCTCCTCCCGCCCACAGAATGAAAAACTGTTTTTT.

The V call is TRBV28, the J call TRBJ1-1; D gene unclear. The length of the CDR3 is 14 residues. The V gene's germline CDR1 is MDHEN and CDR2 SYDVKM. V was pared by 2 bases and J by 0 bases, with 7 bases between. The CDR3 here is CASSLHRLNTEAFF. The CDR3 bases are TGTGCCAGCAGTTTACATCGGTTGAACACTGAAGCTTTCTTT.

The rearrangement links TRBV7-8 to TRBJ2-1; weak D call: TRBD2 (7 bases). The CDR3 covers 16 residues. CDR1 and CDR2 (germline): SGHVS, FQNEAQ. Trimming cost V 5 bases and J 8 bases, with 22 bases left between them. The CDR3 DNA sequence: TGTGCCAGCAGCCCCGAACCGTCTAGGGGGGGACATGAGCAGTTCTTC. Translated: CASSPEPSRGGHEQFF.

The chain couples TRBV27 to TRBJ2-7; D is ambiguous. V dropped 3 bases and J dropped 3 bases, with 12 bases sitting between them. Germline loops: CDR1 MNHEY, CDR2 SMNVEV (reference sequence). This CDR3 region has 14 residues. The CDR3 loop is CASSLAVRRYEQYF. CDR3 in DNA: TGTGCCAGCAGTTTGGCGGTGCGGCGCTACGAGCAGTACTTC.

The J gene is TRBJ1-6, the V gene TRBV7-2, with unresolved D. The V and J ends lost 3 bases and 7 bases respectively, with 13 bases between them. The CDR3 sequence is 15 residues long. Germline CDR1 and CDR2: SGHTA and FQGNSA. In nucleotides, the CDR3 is TGTGCCAGCAGCTTTGATTTACTGGGCAATTCACCCCTCCACTTT. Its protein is CASSFDLLGNSPLHF.

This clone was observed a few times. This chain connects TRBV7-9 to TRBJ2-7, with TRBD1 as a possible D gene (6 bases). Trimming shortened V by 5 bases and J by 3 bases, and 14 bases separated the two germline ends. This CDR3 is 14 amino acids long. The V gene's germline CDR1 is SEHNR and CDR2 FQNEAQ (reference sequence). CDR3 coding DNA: TGTGCCAGCAGCCCATGGACAGCTAACTACGAGCAGTACTTC. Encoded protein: CASSPWTANYEQYF.

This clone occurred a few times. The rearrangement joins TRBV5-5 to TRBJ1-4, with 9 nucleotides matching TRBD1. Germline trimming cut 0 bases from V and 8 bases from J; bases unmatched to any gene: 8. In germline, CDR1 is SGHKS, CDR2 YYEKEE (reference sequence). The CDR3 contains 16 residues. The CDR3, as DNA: TGTGCCAGCAGCTTGGAGGTGACAGGGGGTGTAGAAAAACTGTTTTTT. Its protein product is CASSLEVTGGVEKLFF.

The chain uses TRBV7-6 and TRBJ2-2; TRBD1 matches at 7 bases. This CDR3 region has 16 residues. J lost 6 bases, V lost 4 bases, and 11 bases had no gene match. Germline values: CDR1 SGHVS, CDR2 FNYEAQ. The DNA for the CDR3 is TGTGCCAGCAGCTCCCCGACAGGGACGGGTTCCGGGGAGCTGTTTTTT. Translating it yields CASSSPTGTGSGELFF.

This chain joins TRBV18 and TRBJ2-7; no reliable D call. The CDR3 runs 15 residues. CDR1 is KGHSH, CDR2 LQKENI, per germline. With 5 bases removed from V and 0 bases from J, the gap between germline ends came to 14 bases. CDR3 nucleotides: TGTGCCAGCTCATCCTCATCCAGGAACTCCTACGAGCAGTACTTC. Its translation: CASSSSSRNSYEQYF. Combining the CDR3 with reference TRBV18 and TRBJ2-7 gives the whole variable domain NAGVMQNPRHLVRRRGQEARLRCSPMKGHSHVYWYRQLPEEGLKFMVYLQKENIIDESGMPKERFSAEFPKEGPSILRIQQVVRGDSAAYFCASSSSSRNSYEQYFGPGTRLTVT.

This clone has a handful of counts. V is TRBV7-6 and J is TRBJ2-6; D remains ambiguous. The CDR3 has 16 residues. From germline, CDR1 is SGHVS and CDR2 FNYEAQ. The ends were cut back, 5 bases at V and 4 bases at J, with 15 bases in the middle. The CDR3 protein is CASSASTSTGANVLTF. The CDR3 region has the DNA TGTGCCAGCAGCGCCTCAACCTCTACCGGGGCCAACGTCCTGACTTTC.

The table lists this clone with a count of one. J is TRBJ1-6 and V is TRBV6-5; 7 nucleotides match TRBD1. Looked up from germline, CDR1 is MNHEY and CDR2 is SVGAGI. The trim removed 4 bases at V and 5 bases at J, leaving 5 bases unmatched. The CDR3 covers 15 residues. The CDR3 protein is CASSSQGNDNSPLHF. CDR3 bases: TGTGCCAGCAGTTCACAGGGGAATGATAATTCACCCCTCCACTTT.

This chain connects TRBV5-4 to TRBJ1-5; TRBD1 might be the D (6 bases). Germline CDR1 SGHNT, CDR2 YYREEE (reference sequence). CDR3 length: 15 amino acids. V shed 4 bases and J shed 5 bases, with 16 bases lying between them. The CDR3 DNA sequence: TGTGCCAGCAGCCCCTCCCCAGGGGCCGATCAGCCCCAGCATTTT. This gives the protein CASSPSPGADQPQHF. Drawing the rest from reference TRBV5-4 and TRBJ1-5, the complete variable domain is ETGVTQSPTHLIKTRGQQVTLRCSSQSGHNTVSWYQQALGQGPQFIFQYYREEENGRGNFPPRFSGLQFPNYSSELNVNALELDDSALYLCASSPSPGADQPQHFGDGTRLSIL.

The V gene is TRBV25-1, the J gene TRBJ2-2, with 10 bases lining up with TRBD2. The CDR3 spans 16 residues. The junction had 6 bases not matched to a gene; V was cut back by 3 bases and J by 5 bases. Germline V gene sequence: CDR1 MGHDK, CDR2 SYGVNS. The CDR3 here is CASSDVGSGRTGELFF. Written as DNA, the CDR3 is TGTGCCAGCAGTGATGTCGGTAGCGGGAGGACCGGGGAGCTGTTTTTT.

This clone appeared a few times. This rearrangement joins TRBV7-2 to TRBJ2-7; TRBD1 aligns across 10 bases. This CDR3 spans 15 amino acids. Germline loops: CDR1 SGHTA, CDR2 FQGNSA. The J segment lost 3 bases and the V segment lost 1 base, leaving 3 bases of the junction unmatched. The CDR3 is CASSLGGDRGYEQYF. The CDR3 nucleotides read TGTGCCAGCAGCTTAGGGGGGGACAGGGGCTACGAGCAGTACTTC.

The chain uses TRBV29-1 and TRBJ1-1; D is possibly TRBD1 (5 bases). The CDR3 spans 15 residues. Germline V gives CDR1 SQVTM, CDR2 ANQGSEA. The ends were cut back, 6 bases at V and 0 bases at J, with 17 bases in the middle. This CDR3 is CSVTRDSSMNTEAFF. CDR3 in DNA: TGCAGCGTGACCCGGGACTCCTCGATGAACACTGAAGCTTTCTTT.

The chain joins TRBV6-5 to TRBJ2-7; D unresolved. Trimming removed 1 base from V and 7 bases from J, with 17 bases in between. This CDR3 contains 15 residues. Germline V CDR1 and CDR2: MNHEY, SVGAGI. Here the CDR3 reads CASSYYPRSVFEQYF. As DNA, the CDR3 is TGTGCCAGCAGTTACTATCCCCGCTCGGTGTTTGAGCAGTACTTC.

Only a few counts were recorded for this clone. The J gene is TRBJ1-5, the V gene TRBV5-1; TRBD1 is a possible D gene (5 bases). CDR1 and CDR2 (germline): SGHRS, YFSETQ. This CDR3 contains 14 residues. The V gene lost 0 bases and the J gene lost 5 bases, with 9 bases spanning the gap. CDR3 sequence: CASSLDPTDQPQHF. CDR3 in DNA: TGCGCCAGCAGCTTGGACCCGACAGATCAGCCCCAGCATTTT.

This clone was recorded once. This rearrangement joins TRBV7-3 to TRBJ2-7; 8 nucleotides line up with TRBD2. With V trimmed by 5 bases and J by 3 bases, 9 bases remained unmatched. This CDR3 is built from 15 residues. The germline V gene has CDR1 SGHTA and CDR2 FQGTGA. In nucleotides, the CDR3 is TGTGCCAGCAGCATATTAGCGGGACCAAACTACGAGCAGTACTTC. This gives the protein CASSILAGPNYEQYF.

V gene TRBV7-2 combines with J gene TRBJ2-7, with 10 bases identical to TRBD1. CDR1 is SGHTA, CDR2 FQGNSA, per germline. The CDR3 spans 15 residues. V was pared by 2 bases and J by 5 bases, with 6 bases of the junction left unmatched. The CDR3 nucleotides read TGTGCCAGCAGCTTATGGGGACAGGGGAACGACGAGCAGTACTTC. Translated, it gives CASSLWGQGNDEQYF.

For the CDR3, the DNA is TGTGCCAGCAGCCCCCGTAGGAGCTCTGGAAACACCATATATTTT. It encodes CASSPRRSSGNTIYF. The chain has TRBV7-2 and TRBJ1-3; D unclear. Looked up from germline, CDR1 is SGHTA and CDR2 is FQGNSA. Trimming stripped 5 bases from V and 0 bases from J, with 11 bases between. The CDR3 sequence is 15 residues long. Looking up the rest from reference TRBV7-2 and TRBJ1-3 gives the full variable domain: GAGVSQSPSNKVTEKGKDVELRCDPISGHTALYWYRQSLGQGLEFLIYFQGNSAPDKSGLPSDRFSAERTGGSVSTLTIQRTQQEDSAVYLCASSPRRSSGNTIYFGEGSWLTVV.

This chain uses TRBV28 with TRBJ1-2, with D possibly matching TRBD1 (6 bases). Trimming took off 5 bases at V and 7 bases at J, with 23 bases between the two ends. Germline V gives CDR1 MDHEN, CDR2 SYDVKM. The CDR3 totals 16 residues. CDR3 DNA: TGTGCCAGCAGTAGGACATCGCGTGGGGTAGGGGGTGGCTACACCTTC. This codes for CASSRTSRGVGGGYTF.

The CDR3 nucleotides read TGTGCCAGCAGCTCTGTCCCCGCGTACCAAGAGACCCAGTACTTC. It yields the protein CASSSVPAYQETQYF. The chain has TRBV7-9 and TRBJ2-5; D gene unclear. The CDR3 has 15 residues. The V gene's germline CDR1 is SEHNR and CDR2 FQNEAQ (reference sequence). V dropped 4 bases and J dropped 0 bases, with 12 bases sitting between them.

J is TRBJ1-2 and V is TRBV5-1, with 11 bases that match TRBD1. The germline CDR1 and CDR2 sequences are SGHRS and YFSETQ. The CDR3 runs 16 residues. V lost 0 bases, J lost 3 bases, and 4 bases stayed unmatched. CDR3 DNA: TGCGCCAGCAGCTTGGGTCGGACAGGGGGCGACTATGGCTACACCTTC. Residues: CASSLGRTGGDYGYTF.